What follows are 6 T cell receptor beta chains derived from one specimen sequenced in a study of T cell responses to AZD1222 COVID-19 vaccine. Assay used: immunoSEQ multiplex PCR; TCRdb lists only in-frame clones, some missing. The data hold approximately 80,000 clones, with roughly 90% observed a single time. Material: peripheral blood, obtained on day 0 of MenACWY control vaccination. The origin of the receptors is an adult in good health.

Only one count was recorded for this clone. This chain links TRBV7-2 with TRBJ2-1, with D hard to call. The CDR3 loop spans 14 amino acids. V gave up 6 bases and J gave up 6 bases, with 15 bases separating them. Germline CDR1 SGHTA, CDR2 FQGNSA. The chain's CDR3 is CASRSGLPPNEQFF. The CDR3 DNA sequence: TGTGCCAGCAGGTCGGGCCTACCTCCCAATGAGCAGTTCTTC. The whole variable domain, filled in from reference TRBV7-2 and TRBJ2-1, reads GAGVSQSPSNKVTEKGKDVELRCDPISGHTALYWYRQSLGQGLEFLIYFQGNSAPDKSGLPSDRFSAERTGGSVSTLTIQRTQQEDSAVYLCASRSGLPPNEQFFGPGTRLTVL.

The CDR3 bases are TGCAGCGCCGAGGGGGGGTTCCCTAACTATGGCTACACCTTC. Residues: CSAEGGFPNYGYTF. The chain recombines TRBV29-1 with TRBJ1-2; the D gene is possibly TRBD1 (6 bases). Trimming removed 7 bases at V and 0 bases at J, with 15 bases between. This CDR3 spans 14 amino acids. CDR1 is SQVTM and CDR2 is ANQGSEA in the germline V gene.

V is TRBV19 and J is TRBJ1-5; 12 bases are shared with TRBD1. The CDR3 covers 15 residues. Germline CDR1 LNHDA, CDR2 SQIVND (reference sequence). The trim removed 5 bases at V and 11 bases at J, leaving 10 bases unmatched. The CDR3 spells CASSGGTGGFGAQHF. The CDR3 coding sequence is TGTGCCAGTAGTGGGGGGACAGGGGGCTTTGGGGCCCAGCATTTT.

CDR3 loop: CASKQSTQETQYF. The CDR3 DNA follows: TGCGCCAGCAAACAGTCGACCCAAGAGACCCAGTACTTC. V and J are TRBV5-1 and TRBJ2-5; D is unresolved. Germline V lookup: CDR1 SGHRS, CDR2 YFSETQ. The CDR3 contains 13 residues. The V end was cut by 6 bases, the J end by 1 base, with 10 bases between.

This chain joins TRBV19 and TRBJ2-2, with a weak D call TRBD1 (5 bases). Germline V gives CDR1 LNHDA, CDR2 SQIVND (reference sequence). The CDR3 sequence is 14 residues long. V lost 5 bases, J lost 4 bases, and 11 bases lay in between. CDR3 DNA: TGTGCCAGTAGTGTACAGGTTCCCACCGGGGAGCTGTTTTTT. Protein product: CASSVQVPTGELFF.

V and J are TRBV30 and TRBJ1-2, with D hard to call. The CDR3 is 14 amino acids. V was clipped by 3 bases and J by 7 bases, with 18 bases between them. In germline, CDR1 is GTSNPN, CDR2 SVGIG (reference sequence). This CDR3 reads CAWRVNAVSAGYTF. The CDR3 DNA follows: TGTGCCTGGAGAGTTAACGCCGTATCGGCTGGCTACACCTTC. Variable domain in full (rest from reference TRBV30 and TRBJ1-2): SQTIHQWPATLVQPVGSPLSLECTVEGTSNPNLYWYRQAAGRGLQLLFYSVGIGQISSEVPQNLSASRPQDRQFILSSKKLLLSDSGFYLCAWRVNAVSAGYTFGSGTRLTVV.